This TCR beta chain came from a study of cytomegalovirus exposure and HLA in healthy donors. Findings and limits, study-wide: With later analysis, a missense DCLRE1C variant became linked to TCR beta V- and J-gene trimming.

With 60 Vbeta and 13 Jbeta primers, the PCR was carried out. TCRdb's table, derived via immunoSEQ multiplex PCR, lists solely in-frame clones and lacks some. The sample holds 80,000 to 100,000 clones. On this clone: Its antigen is currently unknown.

From germline, CDR1 is SGHTA and CDR2 FQGNSA. The V and J ends lost 5 bases and 6 bases, in that order; junction bases with no gene match: 12. This CDR3 is built from 16 residues. The genes are TRBV7-2 and TRBJ2-2; TRBD1 aligns across 7 bases. Sequences were obtained from PBMCs. The clonotype comes from a man aged 45-60 years in good health and CMV-seropositive. CDR3 in DNA: TGTGCCAGCAGCCCACCAGGGGGTGGGAGTCCCGGGGAGCTGTTTTTT. This codes for CASSPPGGGSPGELFF.